This TCR beta chain is from a study of type 1 regulatory T cells. This clonotype came up a few times. Its target is unknown. TCRdb re-derived calls from the reads in MiXCR, one entry per CDR3 protein. Of 60,000 to 70,000 distinct CDR3 sequences in the sample, about 50% were seen once. The CDR3 is 16 amino acids. The germline V gene has CDR1 SGHRS and CDR2 YFSETQ. Deletions cut 0 bases from V and 6 bases from J, with 19 bases between. This clonotype originated in a human donor in good health. The genes are TRBV5-1 and TRBJ2-7; TRBD2 might be the D (7 bases). Specimen: cultured non-Tr1 T cells, either the whole culture or a sorted T cell fraction (not recorded which). DNA of the CDR3: TGCGCCAGCAGCTTGGGTAGTTCGGGGGGCCGGGGCGAGCAGTACTTC. This gives the protein CASSLGSSGGRGEQYF.